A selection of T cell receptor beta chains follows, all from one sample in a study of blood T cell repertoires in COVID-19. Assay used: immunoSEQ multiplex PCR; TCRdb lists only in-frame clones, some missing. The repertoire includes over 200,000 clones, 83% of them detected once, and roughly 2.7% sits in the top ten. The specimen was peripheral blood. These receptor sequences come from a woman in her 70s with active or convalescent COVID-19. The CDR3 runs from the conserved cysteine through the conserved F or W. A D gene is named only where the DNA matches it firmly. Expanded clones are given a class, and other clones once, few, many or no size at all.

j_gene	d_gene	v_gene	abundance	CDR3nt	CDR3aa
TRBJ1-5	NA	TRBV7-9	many	TGTGCCAGCAGCTTAGAAGGGGCTCAGCCCCAGCATTTT	CASSLEGAQPQHF
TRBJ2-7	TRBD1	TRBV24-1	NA	TGTGCCACCAGTGATTCCGGGACAGGGGGCTACGAGCAGTACTTC	CATSDSGTGGYEQYF
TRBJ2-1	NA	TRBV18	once	TGTGCCAGCTCACCTCAGGATCCCCCCGGCAATGAGCAGTTCTTC	CASSPQDPPGNEQFF
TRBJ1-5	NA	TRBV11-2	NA	TGTGCCAGCAGCTTAGGGCGGGGAAGCCAGCCCCAGCATTTT	CASSLGRGSQPQHF
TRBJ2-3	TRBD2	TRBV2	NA	TGTGCCGACCTAGTAGCGGGAGTCCGCACAGATACGCAGTATTTT	CADLVAGVRTDTQYF
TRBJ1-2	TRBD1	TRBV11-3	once	TGTGCCAACCCGGGGGACAGGGGAAGTTATGGCTACACCTTC	CANPGDRGSYGYTF
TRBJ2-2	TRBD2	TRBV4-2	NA	TGTGCCAGCAGCCAAGATTGGGCGGGGGGCACCGGGGAGCTGTTTTTT	CASSQDWAGGTGELFF
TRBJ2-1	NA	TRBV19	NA	TGTGCCAGTAGTATAAGGGCGGGGCACACCTACAATGAGCAGTTCTTC	CASSIRAGHTYNEQFF
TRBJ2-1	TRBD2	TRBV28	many	TGTGCCAGCGCCAGGTGGCTAGCGGGAAATGAGCAGTTCTTC	CASARWLAGNEQFF
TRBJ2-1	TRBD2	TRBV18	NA	TGTGCCAGCTCGAACTCTCCAGGACTAGCGGGAAGGACTGAGCAGTTCTTC	CASSNSPGLAGRTEQFF
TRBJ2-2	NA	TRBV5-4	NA	TGTGCCAGCAGCTTGAGGGCAGGGGGGTCGAACACCGGGGAGCTGTTTTTT	CASSLRAGGSNTGELFF
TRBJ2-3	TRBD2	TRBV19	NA	TGTGCCAGTAGTACTGGACTAGTCGGCCGTACGCAGTATTTT	CASSTGLVGRTQYF
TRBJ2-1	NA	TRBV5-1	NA	TGCGCCAGCATGTCGGGGGGCGGGAATGAGCAGTTCTTC	CASMSGGGNEQFF
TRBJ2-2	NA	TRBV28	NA	TGTGCCAGCAGTTTCCAAGGGGCGGCCGGGGAGCTGTTTTTT	CASSFQGAAGELFF
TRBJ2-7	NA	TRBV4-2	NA	TGTGCCAGCAGCCAAGTAGAGGGCGGGCAGTACTTC	CASSQVEGGQYF
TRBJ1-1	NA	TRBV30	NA	TGTGCCTGGAAAGTAATGAGGACTGAAGCTTTCTTT	CAWKVMRTEAFF
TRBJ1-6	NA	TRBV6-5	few	TGTGCCAGCAGTTACTCGAGGGAGGACAATTCACCCCTCCACTTT	CASSYSREDNSPLHF
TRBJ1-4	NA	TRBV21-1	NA	TGTGCCAGCAGCAAAAGCGGAGGACCTGAAAAACTGTTTTTT	CASSKSGGPEKLFF
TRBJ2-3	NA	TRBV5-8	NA	TGTGCCAGCAGCTTGGCGTTTGCGGGCCCAGATACGCAGTATTTT	CASSLAFAGPDTQYF
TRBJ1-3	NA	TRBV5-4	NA	TGTGCCAGCAGCTTGGAACGGGGAGGAAACACCATATATTTT	CASSLERGGNTIYF
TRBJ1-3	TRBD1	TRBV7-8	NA	TGTGCCAGCAGCTTAGCGCGAGGGGGCCGAAACACCATATATTTT	CASSLARGGRNTIYF
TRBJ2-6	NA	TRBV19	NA	TGTGCCAGTAGTATAGGCCGACAGTCTGGGGCCAACGTCCTGACTTTC	CASSIGRQSGANVLTF
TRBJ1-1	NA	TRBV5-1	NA	TGCGCCAGCAAACAGCCGCTCCAGGACACTGAAGCTTTCTTT	CASKQPLQDTEAFF
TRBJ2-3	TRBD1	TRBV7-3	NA	TGTGCCAGCAGCTTAACCCCTCGGACAGGAAGGTTCCCCCCAGATACGCAGTATTTT	CASSLTPRTGRFPPDTQYF
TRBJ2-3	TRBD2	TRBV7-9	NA	TGTGCCAGCAGTCCCAGCGGGGCCGCAGATACGCAGTATTTT	CASSPSGAADTQYF
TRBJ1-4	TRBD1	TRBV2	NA	TGTGCCAGCACCCTACAGGGGGGTTGGGATGAAAAACTGTTTTTT	CASTLQGGWDEKLFF
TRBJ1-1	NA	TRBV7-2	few	TGTGCCAGCAGCTTAGTATGGCGGGTCGCTGAAGCTTTCTTT	CASSLVWRVAEAFF
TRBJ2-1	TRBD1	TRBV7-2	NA	TGTGCCAGCAGCTTATCCGGGACAGATTACAATGAGCAGTTCTTC	CASSLSGTDYNEQFF
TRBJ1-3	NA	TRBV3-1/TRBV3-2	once	TGTGCCAGCAGCCAACCGGGCCCGGGGAACACCATATATTTT	CASSQPGPGNTIYF
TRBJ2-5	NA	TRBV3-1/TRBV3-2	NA	TGTGCCAGCAGCCAAGAGGGCGGGGAGTACCAAGAGACCCAGTACTTC	CASSQEGGEYQETQYF
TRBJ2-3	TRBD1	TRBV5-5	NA	TGTGCCAGCAGCTTGGACAGGGGTGGAGATACGCAGTATTTT	CASSLDRGGDTQYF
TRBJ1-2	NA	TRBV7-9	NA	TGTGCCAGCAGCTCCGGCCGTCCTAGAGGCTACACCTTC	CASSSGRPRGYTF
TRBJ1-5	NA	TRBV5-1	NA	TGCGCCAGCAGCCTGAGTCCAGGGAACAATCAGCCCCAGCATTTT	CASSLSPGNNQPQHF
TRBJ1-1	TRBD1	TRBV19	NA	TGTGCCAGTAAAGGGGGCCCACCGTTGGGGGCTTTCTTT	CASKGGPPLGAFF
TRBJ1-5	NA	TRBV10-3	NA	TGTGCCATCAGTGAACGGGGTAGCAATCAGCCCCAGCATTTT	CAISERGSNQPQHF
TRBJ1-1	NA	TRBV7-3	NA	TGTGCCAGCAGCCCAGGGGTGGGTGAAGCTTTCTTT	CASSPGVGEAFF
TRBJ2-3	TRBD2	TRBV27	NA	TGTGCCAGCAGTTTATGGGCTAGCGGAGGCACAGATACGCAGTATTTT	CASSLWASGGTDTQYF
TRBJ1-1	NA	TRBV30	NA	TGTGCCTGGAGTGTCGACACAGGGGCTTTCTTT	CAWSVDTGAFF
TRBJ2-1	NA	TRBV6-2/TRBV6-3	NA	TGTGCCAGCAGTTACCGACAGGGTTCGGGGGATGAGCAGTTCTTC	CASSYRQGSGDEQFF
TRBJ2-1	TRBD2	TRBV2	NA	TGTGCCAGCAGTGAGGGGAGCGGGAGGAGGTACAATGAGCAGTTCTTC	CASSEGSGRRYNEQFF
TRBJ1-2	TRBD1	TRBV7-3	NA	TGTGCCAGCAGCTTTGACAGGGGTCAAGGCTACACCTTC	CASSFDRGQGYTF
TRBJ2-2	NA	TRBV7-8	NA	TGTGCCAGCAGCTTAGTGGACTCTGACACCGGGGAGCTGTTTTTT	CASSLVDSDTGELFF
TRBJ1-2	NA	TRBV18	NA	TGTGCCAGCTCACCGGGTGGGGGCAGAGACTATGGCTACACCTTC	CASSPGGGRDYGYTF
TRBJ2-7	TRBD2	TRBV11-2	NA	TGTGCCAGCAGCTCTAGCGGGGGAATCTACGAGCAGTACTTC	CASSSSGGIYEQYF
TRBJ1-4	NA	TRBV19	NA	TGTGCCAGTAGTATTCAGGTTGCAACTAATGAAAAACTGTTTTTT	CASSIQVATNEKLFF
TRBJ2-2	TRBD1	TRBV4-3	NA	TGCGCCAGCAGCCAAGAATCGATAAGGCAGGGGGCAACCGGGGAGCTGTTTTTT	CASSQESIRQGATGELFF
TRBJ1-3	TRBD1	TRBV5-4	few	TGTGCCAGCAGCGTTGGGATGACAGGGCACTCTGGAAACACCATATATTTT	CASSVGMTGHSGNTIYF
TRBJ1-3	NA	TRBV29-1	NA	TGCAGCGTTGAAGATCACCCGGGGGAGAAACGAAACACCATATATTTT	CSVEDHPGEKRNTIYF
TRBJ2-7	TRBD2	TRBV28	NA	TGTGCCAGCAGTCCCGGGAGCGGGAACTCCTACGAGCAGTACTTC	CASSPGSGNSYEQYF
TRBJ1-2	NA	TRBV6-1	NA	TGTGCCAGCAGTGAGGGGGGGAGTCATGGCTACACCTTC	CASSEGGSHGYTF
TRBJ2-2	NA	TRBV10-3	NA	TGTGCCCACTCTCCTAGGGGTGGGGGGACCGGGGAGCTGTTTTTT	CAHSPRGGGTGELFF
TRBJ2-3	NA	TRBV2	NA	TGTGCCAGCATTCGTCCCGGGACTTTCTCCACAGATACGCAGTATTTT	CASIRPGTFSTDTQYF
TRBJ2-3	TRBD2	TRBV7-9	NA	TGTGCCAGCAGCTACCTGGGACTAGCGGGAGGAGATACGCAGTATTTT	CASSYLGLAGGDTQYF
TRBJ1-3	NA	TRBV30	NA	TGTGCCTGGAGTGTACCCCGCGCGGCCTCTGGAAACACCATATATTTT	CAWSVPRAASGNTIYF
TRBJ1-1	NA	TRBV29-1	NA	TGCAGCGGGTCCGGGCACAGGCGAGGTACTGAAGCTTTCTTT	CSGSGHRRGTEAFF
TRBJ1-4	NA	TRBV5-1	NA	TGCGCCAGCAGCCCCGACACATCTAATGAAAAACTGTTTTTT	CASSPDTSNEKLFF
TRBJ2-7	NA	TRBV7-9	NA	TGTGCCAGCAGCACCAGGTCCACCTACGAGCAGTACTTC	CASSTRSTYEQYF
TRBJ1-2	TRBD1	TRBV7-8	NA	TGTGCCAGCAGCCCCCAAACTACCGGGACAGGGTTCGGCTACACCTTC	CASSPQTTGTGFGYTF
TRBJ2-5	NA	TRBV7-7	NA	TGTGCCAGCGGCGCTTCAGGGTTAGAGACCCAGTACTTC	CASGASGLETQYF
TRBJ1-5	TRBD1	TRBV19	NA	TGTGCCAGTAGGCTGACAGGGGGGCACAATCAGCCCCAGCATTTT	CASRLTGGHNQPQHF